One and the same sample provided the 22 T cell receptor beta chains below, sequenced in a study of blood T cell repertoires in COVID-19. Some clones are missing from TCRdb's copy, which holds only in-frame ones; the method was immunoSEQ multiplex PCR. The repertoire consists of roughly 100,000 clones, with approximately 84% occurring once and the leading ten covering around 14%. Specimen: peripheral blood. The receptors derive from a woman aged 60 to 75 with acute or convalescent COVID-19.

This clone was seen once. The J gene is TRBJ2-3, the V gene TRBV29-1, with a weak D call TRBD2 (6 bases). This CDR3 is 15 amino acids long. V was trimmed by 8 bases and J by 3 bases, leaving 21 bases between them. Germline V lookup: CDR1 SQVTM, CDR2 ANQGSEA. The CDR3 DNA is TGCAGCTTCTTCGGTGTGGAGGGAGGTACAGATACGCAGTATTTT. It specifies CSFFGVEGGTDTQYF.

The chain carries TRBV10-3 and TRBJ1-2; no clear D gene. The CDR3 sequence is 13 residues long. Trimming left V 4 bases short and J 6 bases short, with 12 bases between. Germline assignment: CDR1 ENHRY and CDR2 SYGVKD. In DNA, the CDR3 is TGTGCCATCAGTGGCAGTGGAGTAGATGGCTACACCTTC. This translates into CAISGSGVDGYTF.

The chain employs TRBV3-1 (or the pseudogene TRBV3-2) and TRBJ1-5; D remains ambiguous. CDR3 size: 15 residues. CDR1 and CDR2 from the germline V gene are LGHDT and YNNKEL (reference sequence). Trimming left V 3 bases short and J 0 bases short, with 9 bases between. Here the CDR3 DNA reads TGTGCCAGCAGCCAGGTCGGGGATAGCAATCAGCCCCAGCATTTT. Residues: CASSQVGDSNQPQHF.

The chain couples TRBV5-6 to TRBJ2-7; D unresolved. V was clipped by 3 bases and J by 4 bases, with 17 bases between them. Germline V lookup: CDR1 SGHDT, CDR2 YYEEEE. The CDR3 has 15 amino acids. CDR3 sequence reads: CASSSSPTSMYEQYF. CDR3 DNA sequence: TGTGCCAGCAGCTCGTCCCCAACATCGATGTACGAGCAGTACTTC.

This chain connects TRBV7-9 to TRBJ2-5; a possible D gene is TRBD2 (5 bases). The CDR3 is made up of 12 amino acids. Trimming removed 5 bases from V and 7 bases from J, with 11 bases in between. Germline V gene lookup returns CDR1 SEHNR and CDR2 FQNEAQ (reference sequence). The CDR3 coding sequence is TGTGCCAGCAGCCCGGGATTTTCGACCCAGTACTTC. Translating it yields CASSPGFSTQYF.

The chain couples TRBV3-1 (or the pseudogene TRBV3-2) to TRBJ1-3, with D maybe TRBD1 (6 bases). In germline, CDR1 is LGHDT, CDR2 YNNKEL (reference sequence). Trimming left V 2 bases short and J 3 bases short, with 11 bases between. This CDR3 is 15 amino acids long. CDR3 DNA: TGTGCCAGCAGCCAACTACAGGGTGATGGAAACACCATATATTTT. Encoded protein: CASSQLQGDGNTIYF.

The V call is TRBV19, the J call TRBJ1-1; D call uncertain. The CDR3 totals 13 residues. The germline V gene encodes CDR1 LNHDA and CDR2 SQIVND (reference sequence). V shed 1 base and J shed 1 base, with 4 bases lying between them. CDR3 nucleotides: TGTGCCAGTAGTATAGGACAGAACACTGAAGCTTTCTTT. Translation: CASSIGQNTEAFF.

This clone has more than one count but fewer than ten. The rearrangement links TRBV27 to TRBJ2-1; the match to TRBD2 covers 13 bases. Germline V gives CDR1 MNHEY, CDR2 SMNVEV (reference sequence). Trimming at V came to 3 bases and at J to 15 bases, leaving 11 bases not matched to a gene. The CDR3 has 15 amino acids. The CDR3 is CASSFTSGRVVGRFF. In nucleotides, the CDR3 is TGTGCCAGCAGTTTCACTAGCGGGAGGGTCGTAGGTCGGTTCTTC.

The chain links TRBV7-2 to TRBJ2-1; 8 bases fit TRBD2. This CDR3 region has 15 residues. Per the germline V gene, CDR1 is SGHTA and CDR2 is FQGNSA. Trimming removed 5 bases from V and 14 bases from J; junction bases left unmatched: 17. The CDR3 protein is CASSPQPYSGGIKFF. CDR3 sequence (DNA): TGTGCCAGCAGCCCTCAACCCTACAGCGGGGGAATCAAGTTCTTC. Full variable domain (remainder filled in from reference TRBV7-2 and TRBJ2-1): GAGVSQSPSNKVTEKGKDVELRCDPISGHTALYWYRQSLGQGLEFLIYFQGNSAPDKSGLPSDRFSAERTGGSVSTLTIQRTQQEDSAVYLCASSPQPYSGGIKFFGPGTRLTVL.

The rearrangement joins TRBV5-1 to TRBJ1-2; 8 nucleotides match TRBD1. J gave up 6 bases and V 4 bases, and 8 bases lay outside the gene matches. This CDR3 region has 14 residues. Per the germline V gene, CDR1 is SGHRS and CDR2 is YFSETQ. CDR3 in DNA: TGCGCCAGCAGCCCTGGACAGGGCGAGGATGGCTACACCTTC. Translating it yields CASSPGQGEDGYTF.

In its sample, this clone was seen a few times. The genes are TRBV6-5 and TRBJ1-1; TRBD1 aligns across 7 bases. Germline CDR1 reads MNHEY; CDR2 reads SVGAGI. Losses at the gene ends were 2 bases for V and 4 bases for J; bases not matched to a gene: 4. The CDR3 extends over 14 amino acids. DNA for the CDR3: TGTGCCAGCAGTTACCAAGGGGGCGTCACTGAAGCTTTCTTT. It yields the protein CASSYQGGVTEAFF.

The V and J genes are TRBV25-1 and TRBJ1-2; 12 positions match TRBD1. J lost 3 bases, V lost 2 bases, and 4 bases had no gene match. CDR1 is MGHDK, CDR2 SYGVNS, per germline. The length of the CDR3 is 16 residues. CDR3 sequence (DNA): TGTGCCAGCAGTGAACGGGACAGGGGGCCTGACTATGGCTACACCTTC. Amino acid sequence: CASSERDRGPDYGYTF.

The chain couples TRBV5-1 to TRBJ2-7; D might be TRBD1 (6 bases). CDR3 length: 13 residues. The germline CDR1 and CDR2 sequences are SGHRS and YFSETQ. Trimming pared 4 bases from V and 7 bases from J, leaving 15 bases between. The CDR3 nucleotides read TGCGCCAGCAGCCTACAGGGATCAGGTGAGCAGTACTTC. Translating gives CASSLQGSGEQYF.

The chain has TRBV4-1 and TRBJ2-3; D might be TRBD2 (6 bases). Germline assignment: CDR1 MGHRA and CDR2 YSYEKL. The CDR3 runs to 16 residues. V was shortened by 0 bases and J by 2 bases, with 12 bases between the two germline ends. CDR3 bases: TGCGCCAGCAGCCAAGAGCGGACTACCCCCACAGATACGCAGTATTTT. Translated: CASSQERTTPTDTQYF.

The chain employs TRBV9 and TRBJ2-7; 7 bases line up with TRBD2. V was clipped by 0 bases and J by 6 bases; unmatched bases: 12. This CDR3 has 16 residues. CDR1 SGDLS and CDR2 YYNGEE come from the germline V gene. The CDR3 DNA reads TGTGCCAGCAGCGTAGGAGGGAGGGGTAGAATTAGCGAGCAGTACTTC. It encodes CASSVGGRGRISEQYF.

This clone was seen a single time. The chain links TRBV9 to TRBJ1-3, with D uncertain. The length of the CDR3 is 15 residues. The V end was cut by 0 bases, the J end by 8 bases, with 15 bases between. CDR1 SGDLS and CDR2 YYNGEE come from the germline V gene. The chain's CDR3 is CASSVDPGSPDTIYF. In DNA form, the CDR3 reads TGTGCCAGCAGCGTAGATCCAGGCTCGCCGGACACCATATATTTT. The full variable domain, completed using reference TRBV9 and TRBJ1-3, is DSGVTQTPKHLITATGQRVTLRCSPRSGDLSVYWYQQSLDQGLQFLIQYYNGEERAKGNILERFSAQQFPDLHSELNLSSLELGDSALYFCASSVDPGSPDTIYFGEGSWLTVV.

J is TRBJ2-4 and V is TRBV3-1 (or the pseudogene TRBV3-2); D is uncertain. Per the germline V gene, CDR1 is LGHDT and CDR2 is YNNKEL (reference sequence). The CDR3 runs to 14 residues. Trimming removed 4 bases at V and 5 bases at J, with 12 bases between. CDR3 sequence reads: CASSPSISQNIQYF. In DNA, the CDR3 is TGTGCCAGCAGCCCCTCTATTTCCCAAAACATTCAGTACTTC.

The chain combines TRBV27 with TRBJ1-5; D gene uncertain. V dropped 6 bases and J dropped 1 base, with 10 bases sitting between them. CDR1 MNHEY and CDR2 SMNVEV come from the germline V gene (reference sequence). The CDR3 extends over 14 amino acids. In nucleotides, the CDR3 is TGTGCCAGCAGCTCCCGTTCCAGCAATCAGCCCCAGCATTTT. It is translated as CASSSRSSNQPQHF.

V usage is TRBV19 and J usage is TRBJ1-5, with unresolved D. Germline V gives CDR1 LNHDA, CDR2 SQIVND (reference sequence). The V end was cut by 6 bases, the J end by 3 bases, with 15 bases between. This CDR3 comprises 15 residues. CDR3 residues: CASSHRDTDNQPQHF. CDR3 bases: TGTGCCAGTAGCCACCGGGATACAGACAATCAGCCCCAGCATTTT.

The chain couples TRBV3-1 (or the pseudogene TRBV3-2) to TRBJ1-1; D unresolved. The CDR3 contains 15 residues. CDR1 and CDR2 (germline): LGHDT, YNNKEL (reference sequence). V lost 2 bases and J 3 bases, leaving 13 bases between the germline ends. The CDR3 sequence is CASSQFGRQDTEAFF. CDR3 bases: TGTGCCAGCAGCCAATTCGGGAGGCAGGACACTGAAGCTTTCTTT.

V usage is TRBV9 and J usage is TRBJ2-3, with 10 bases lining up with TRBD2. CDR1 and CDR2 from the germline V gene are SGDLS and YYNGEE. The trim removed 4 bases at V and 11 bases at J, leaving 16 bases unmatched. The CDR3 spans 16 residues. CDR3 protein: CASSPGTSEGLLGQYF. CDR3 sequence (DNA): TGTGCCAGCAGCCCCGGGACTAGCGAGGGCTTGTTGGGGCAGTATTTT.

This rearrangement joins TRBV2 to TRBJ1-6; 8 positions match TRBD1. The trim removed 6 bases at V and 10 bases at J, leaving 11 bases unmatched. This CDR3 comprises 15 residues. The V gene's germline CDR1 is SNHLY and CDR2 FYNNEI. The chain's CDR3 is CASRPRTGQGSPLHF. CDR3 coding DNA: TGTGCCAGCAGGCCTCGGACAGGGCAAGGGTCACCCCTCCACTTT.